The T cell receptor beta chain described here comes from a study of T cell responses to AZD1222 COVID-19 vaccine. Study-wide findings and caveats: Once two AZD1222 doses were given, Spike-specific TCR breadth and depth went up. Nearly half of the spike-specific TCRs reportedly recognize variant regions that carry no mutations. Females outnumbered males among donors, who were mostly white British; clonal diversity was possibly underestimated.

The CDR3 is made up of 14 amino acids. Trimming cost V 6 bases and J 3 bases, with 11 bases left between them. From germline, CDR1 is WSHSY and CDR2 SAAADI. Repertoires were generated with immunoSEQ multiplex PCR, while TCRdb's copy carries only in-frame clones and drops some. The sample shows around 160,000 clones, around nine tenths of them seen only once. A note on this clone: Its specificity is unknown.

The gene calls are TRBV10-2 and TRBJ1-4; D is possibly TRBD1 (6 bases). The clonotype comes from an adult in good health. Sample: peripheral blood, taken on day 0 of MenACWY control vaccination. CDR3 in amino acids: CASRHREANEKLFF. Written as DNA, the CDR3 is TGCGCCAGCAGACACAGGGAGGCTAATGAAAAACTGTTTTTT.